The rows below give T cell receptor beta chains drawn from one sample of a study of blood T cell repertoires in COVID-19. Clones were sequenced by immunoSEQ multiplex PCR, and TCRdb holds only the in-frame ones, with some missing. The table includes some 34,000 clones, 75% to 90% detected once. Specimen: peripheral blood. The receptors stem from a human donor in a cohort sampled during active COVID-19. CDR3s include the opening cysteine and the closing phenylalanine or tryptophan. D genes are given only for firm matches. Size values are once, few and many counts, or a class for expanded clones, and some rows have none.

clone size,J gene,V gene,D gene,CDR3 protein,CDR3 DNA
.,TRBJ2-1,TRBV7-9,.,CASSLGRAGSYNEQFF,TGTGCCAGCAGCTTAGGCAGGGCAGGGTCCTACAATGAGCAGTTCTTC
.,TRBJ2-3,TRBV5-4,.,CASSFSSVGDTQYF,TGTGCCAGCAGCTTTTCCAGCGTGGGAGATACGCAGTATTTT
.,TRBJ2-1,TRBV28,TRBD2,CASSLRLAGNWDEQFF,TGTGCCAGCAGTTTGAGACTAGCGGGAAATTGGGATGAGCAGTTCTTC
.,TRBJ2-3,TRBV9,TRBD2,CASSVGGVAGFTDTQYF,TGTGCCAGCAGCGTAGGTGGAGTAGCGGGGTTCACAGATACGCAGTATTTT
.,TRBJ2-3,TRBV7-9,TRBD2,CASSLRTSGGSDTQYF,TGTGCCAGCAGCTTAAGGACTAGCGGTGGCTCAGATACGCAGTATTTT
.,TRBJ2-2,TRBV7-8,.,CASSRHEAGELFF,TGTGCCAGCAGCCGCCACGAGGCCGGGGAGCTGTTTTTT
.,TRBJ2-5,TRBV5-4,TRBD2,CASSRGLAGLQETQYF,TGTGCCAGCAGCAGGGGACTAGCGGGACTACAAGAGACCCAGTACTTC
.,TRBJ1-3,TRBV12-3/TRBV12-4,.,CASTGVVGNTIYF,TGTGCCAGCACCGGGGTGGTTGGAAACACCATATATTTT
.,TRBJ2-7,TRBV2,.,CASSEGKVSYIHRQYF,TGTGCCAGCAGTGAAGGAAAAGTTAGCTATATCCATAGGCAGTACTTC
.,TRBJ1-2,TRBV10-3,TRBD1,CAISELQGASYGYTF,TGTGCCATCAGTGAGTTACAGGGGGCTTCCTATGGCTACACCTTC
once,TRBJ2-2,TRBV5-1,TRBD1,CASSLAGTGGTGELFF,TGCGCCAGCAGCTTGGCCGGGACAGGGGGAACCGGGGAGCTGTTTTTT
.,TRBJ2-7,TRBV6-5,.,CASSYRGSSYEQYF,TGTGCCAGCAGTTACAGAGGTAGCTCCTACGAGCAGTACTTC
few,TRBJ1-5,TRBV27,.,CASSFGGSGQPQHF,TGTGCCAGCAGTTTCGGCGGTTCCGGTCAGCCCCAGCATTTT
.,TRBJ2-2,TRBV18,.,CASPPQEGTGELFF,TGTGCCAGCCCGCCGCAGGAAGGCACCGGGGAGCTGTTTTTT
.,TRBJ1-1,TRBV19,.,CASSIAQDMNTEAFF,TGTGCCAGTAGTATAGCCCAGGATATGAACACTGAAGCTTTCTTT
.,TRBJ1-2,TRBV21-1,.,CASTNDRGDYGYTF,TGTGCCAGCACCAACGACAGGGGGGACTATGGCTACACCTTC
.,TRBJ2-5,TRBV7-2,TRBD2,CASSLFAGTSGPGTQYF,TGTGCCAGCAGCTTATTCGCCGGGACTAGCGGGCCAGGGACCCAGTACTTC
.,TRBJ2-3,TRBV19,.,CASLSTDTQYF,TGTGCCAGTTTAAGCACAGATACGCAGTATTTT
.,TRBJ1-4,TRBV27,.,CASSPRYATNEKLFF,TGTGCCAGCAGTCCCCGGTATGCAACTAATGAAAAACTGTTTTTT
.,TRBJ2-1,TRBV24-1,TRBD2,CATSDLKTGLARDNEQFF,TGTGCCACCAGTGATCTCAAAACCGGACTAGCGAGAGACAATGAGCAGTTCTTC